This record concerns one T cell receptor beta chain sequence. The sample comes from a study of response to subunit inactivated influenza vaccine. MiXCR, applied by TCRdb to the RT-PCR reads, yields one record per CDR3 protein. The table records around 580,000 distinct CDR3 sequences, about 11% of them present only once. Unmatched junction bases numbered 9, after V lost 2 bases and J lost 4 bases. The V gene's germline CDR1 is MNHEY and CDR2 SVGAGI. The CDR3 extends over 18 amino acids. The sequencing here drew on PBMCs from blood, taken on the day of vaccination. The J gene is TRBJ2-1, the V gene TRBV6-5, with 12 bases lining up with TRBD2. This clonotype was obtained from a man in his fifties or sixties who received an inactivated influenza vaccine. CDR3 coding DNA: TGTGCCAGCAGTTACCCGCAACTCACTAGCGGGGGGTACAATGAGCAGTTCTTC. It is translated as CASSYPQLTSGGYNEQFF.